The rows below give T cell receptor beta chains drawn from one sample of a study of blood T cell repertoires in COVID-19. This table comes from immunoSEQ multiplex PCR, and its TCRdb copy is limited to in-frame clones, with some not included. The sample holds roughly 65,000 clones, about four fifths seen once. Specimen: peripheral blood. The receptors derive from a human donor in a cohort sampled during active COVID-19. The CDR3 runs from the conserved cysteine through the conserved F or W. D genes are given only for firm matches. Size is omitted from some rows. Given values are once, few, many or a class for expanded clones.

clone_size	j_call	d_call	v_call	cdr3_nt	cdr3_aa
NA	TRBJ2-2	TRBD1	TRBV6-4	TGTGCCAGCAGTGACCGGGACAGTGGCGGGGAGCTGTTTTTT	CASSDRDSGGELFF
NA	TRBJ2-5	NA	TRBV6-6	TGTGCCAGCAGTCCACGCCAGGGAAAAGAGACCCAGTACTTC	CASSPRQGKETQYF
NA	TRBJ1-1	NA	TRBV4-1	TGCGCCAGCAGCCAAGCCGGGGCAGGGGCAATACATAGGGCTGAAGCTTTCTTT	CASSQAGAGAIHRAEAFF
NA	TRBJ2-7	NA	TRBV28	TGTGCCAGCAAGGGCGGCGGGTCCTCCTACGAGCAGTACTTC	CASKGGGSSYEQYF
NA	TRBJ2-5	NA	TRBV7-9	TGTGCCAGCAGCTTCCCGAGACAGACCCCCCAAGAGACCCAGTACTTC	CASSFPRQTPQETQYF
NA	TRBJ2-7	TRBD2	TRBV13	TGTGCCAGCACCTTTAGCGGGAGAGCCTACGAGCAGTACTTC	CASTFSGRAYEQYF
NA	TRBJ2-7	NA	TRBV11-1	TGTGCCAGCAGCAGGGACATCTACGAGCAGTACTTC	CASSRDIYEQYF
NA	TRBJ2-1	TRBD2	TRBV5-6	TGTGCCAGCAGCTGGGGACTAGCGGGGCGCTACAATGAGCAGTTCTTC	CASSWGLAGRYNEQFF
once	TRBJ2-1	NA	TRBV5-6	TGTGCCAGCAGCTTGGTGGGACAAGGGTACAATGAGCAGTTCTTC	CASSLVGQGYNEQFF
NA	TRBJ2-5	NA	TRBV19	TGTGCCAGTAGTAGTCTCCTCCAGGGACAAGAGACCCAGTACTTC	CASSSLLQGQETQYF
once	TRBJ1-1	NA	TRBV5-4	TGTGCCAGCAGCAGCTTTGCTTCTCGCGGGAACACTGAAGCTTTCTTT	CASSSFASRGNTEAFF
NA	TRBJ2-3	TRBD2	TRBV10-3	TGTGCCATCAGTGAAGGGGCTAGCGGGAGCACAGATACGCAGTATTTT	CAISEGASGSTDTQYF
NA	TRBJ2-2	NA	TRBV19	TGTGCCAGTAGGCAACAGAAGATTAACACCGGGGAGCTGTTTTTT	CASRQQKINTGELFF
NA	TRBJ1-5	TRBD1	TRBV18	TGTGCCAGCTCACCTCAGGGGGCAGCGGACGGTCAGCCCCAGCATTTT	CASSPQGAADGQPQHF
NA	TRBJ2-1	TRBD2	TRBV7-2	TGTGCCACCAGGGACTATCCCAATGAGCAGTTCTTC	CATRDYPNEQFF
NA	TRBJ2-2	NA	TRBV6-5	TGTGCCAGCATCCCGACAGGGAGGAGCGGGGAGCTGTTTTTT	CASIPTGRSGELFF
NA	TRBJ1-6	NA	TRBV15	TGTGCCACCAGCAGAACCGGGAATTCACCCCTCCACTTT	CATSRTGNSPLHF
NA	TRBJ1-2	NA	TRBV12-3/TRBV12-4	TGTGCCAGCTCGCCCAGGGACTATGGCTACACCTTC	CASSPRDYGYTF
large	TRBJ1-5	NA	TRBV5-8	TGTGCCAGCAGCTTGTCAGGGTGGAGCAATCAGCCCCAGCATTTT	CASSLSGWSNQPQHF
NA	TRBJ2-3	TRBD2	TRBV28	TGTGCCAGCAGCCCGGGGGGGGCAAACACAGATACGCAGTATTTT	CASSPGGANTDTQYF
NA	TRBJ2-7	NA	TRBV5-4	TGTGCCAGCAACCCCCCGGGACAAAACTACGAGCAGTACTTC	CASNPPGQNYEQYF
NA	TRBJ2-1	TRBD2	TRBV2	TGTGCCAGCAGTGAAGACGAACTAGCGGTCGCCTATGGGTTCTTC	CASSEDELAVAYGFF
NA	TRBJ2-3	NA	TRBV11-2	TGTGCCAGCAGCAGGGACTCTTACACAGATACGCAGTATTTT	CASSRDSYTDTQYF
NA	TRBJ1-5	NA	TRBV28	TGTGCCAGCAGTCCCTTAGGGGTCCAGCATTTT	CASSPLGVQHF
once	TRBJ2-5	TRBD2	TRBV6-1	TGTGCCAGCAGTCAAGCGGGAGGTGGGTTGGCCCAGTACTTC	CASSQAGGGLAQYF
once	TRBJ2-2	NA	TRBV15	TGTGCCACCAGCAGAGAAGGAGGGGCCCGGAACACCGGGGAGCTGTTTTTT	CATSREGGARNTGELFF
NA	TRBJ1-4	NA	TRBV11-2	TGTGCCAGCAGCCAACCGACAGGAGTGGGAAAACTGTTTTTT	CASSQPTGVGKLFF
NA	TRBJ2-3	TRBD2	TRBV5-1	TGCGCCAGCAGCGACACGGGACTAGCTTCAGATACGCAGTATTTT	CASSDTGLASDTQYF
once	TRBJ2-1	NA	TRBV9	TGTGCCAGCAGCGTAGGTGGCGGCCTGGAGCAGTTCTTC	CASSVGGGLEQFF
NA	TRBJ1-2	TRBD1	TRBV5-4	TGTGCCAGCAGCTCTGGCTTACGACAGGGAGTTAACTATGGCTACACCTTC	CASSSGLRQGVNYGYTF
NA	TRBJ1-2	TRBD1	TRBV6-5	TGTGCCAGCAGGGCGGGGACAGGTCCTGGCTACACCTTC	CASRAGTGPGYTF
NA	TRBJ2-7	TRBD2	TRBV19	TGTGCCAGTAGGCTTAGCGGGAGTCTTACCTACGAGCAGTACTTC	CASRLSGSLTYEQYF
NA	TRBJ2-2	NA	TRBV28	TGTGCCAGCAGTTTATCGAGGGCGGCAGGGAACACCGGGGAGCTGTTTTTT	CASSLSRAAGNTGELFF
NA	TRBJ2-1	TRBD2	TRBV11-2	TGTGCCAGCAGCTCGGCGGTAACTAGCGGGGGCCTCTACAATGAGCAGTTCTTC	CASSSAVTSGGLYNEQFF
NA	TRBJ2-5	NA	TRBV3-1/TRBV3-2	TGTGCCAGCAGCCCCTGGGTGGAGCAAGAGACCCAGTACTTC	CASSPWVEQETQYF
NA	TRBJ2-4	TRBD2	TRBV27	TGTGCCAGCAGTTCTGGACTAGCGGGGGATAACATTCAGTACTTC	CASSSGLAGDNIQYF
NA	TRBJ2-5	NA	TRBV9	TGTGCCAGCAGCGTAGACGGTGAGACCCAGTACTTC	CASSVDGETQYF
NA	TRBJ1-5	NA	TRBV12-3/TRBV12-4	TGTGCCAGCAGTGGACAATTCAATCAGCCCCAGCATTTT	CASSGQFNQPQHF
NA	TRBJ1-2	NA	TRBV28	TGTGCCAGCAGTTTAATAGGGGAGGACTATGGCTACACCTTC	CASSLIGEDYGYTF
NA	TRBJ2-7	TRBD1	TRBV6-4	TGTGCCAGCGGAGAACGGGACAGGGTATCAATCCGCTCCTACGAGCAGTACTTC	CASGERDRVSIRSYEQYF
NA	TRBJ2-2	TRBD1	TRBV5-1	TGCGCCAGCAGAGAAAGGCAGGGGGCCACCGGGGAGCTGTTTTTT	CASRERQGATGELFF
NA	TRBJ2-7	TRBD1	TRBV19	TGTGCCAGTAGTATCACCGGGACAGCTACAATTTCCTACGAGCAGTACTTC	CASSITGTATISYEQYF
NA	TRBJ2-5	TRBD1	TRBV7-2	TGTGCCAGCAGCTTAGGGGACAGGCCGCAAGAGACCCAGTACTTC	CASSLGDRPQETQYF
NA	TRBJ2-3	TRBD1	TRBV6-5	TGTGCCAGCAGTCACAGGGGGCTAAATACGCAGTATTTT	CASSHRGLNTQYF
few	TRBJ2-3	NA	TRBV5-6	TGTGCCAGCAGCTCGATAGGGGTTTATACGCAGTATTTT	CASSSIGVYTQYF
NA	TRBJ2-7	TRBD1	TRBV30	TGTGCCTGGAGGGCCGCGGCAGGACAGGGGCCCTACGAGCAGTACTTC	CAWRAAAGQGPYEQYF